One and the same sample provided the 2 T cell receptor beta chains below, sequenced in a study of blood T cell repertoires in COVID-19. Clones were read by immunoSEQ multiplex PCR, and TCRdb kept only the in-frame ones, dropping some. Of roughly 130,000 clones in the sample, 79% were seen once. Sequenced input: peripheral blood. The receptors stem from a man between 60 and 75 years old with acute or convalescent COVID-19.

This clone has only a few counts. This chain connects TRBV14 to TRBJ1-2; D unresolved. Germline loops: CDR1 SGHDN, CDR2 FVKESK. Trimming left V 3 bases short and J 4 bases short, with 6 bases between. The CDR3 sequence is 12 residues long. The CDR3 bases are TGTGCCAGCAGCCAGACTGTCTATGGCTACACCTTC. Translating gives CASSQTVYGYTF.

J is TRBJ2-6 and V is TRBV5-1; 8 bases align to TRBD1. The CDR3 contains 16 residues. Germline assignment: CDR1 SGHRS and CDR2 YFSETQ. Losses at the gene ends were 5 bases for V and 2 bases for J; bases not matched to a gene: 6. CDR3 bases: TGCGCCAGCAGGTCCGCAGGGGGCCCTGGGGCCAACGTCCTGACTTTC. Its protein is CASRSAGGPGANVLTF.